This T cell receptor (beta chain) was profiled in a study of control samples from healthy donors and cancer patients. Trimming pared 1 base from V and 2 bases from J, leaving 6 bases between. Germline-derived CDR1 and CDR2 are MGHRA and YSYEKL. The CDR3 extends over 13 amino acids. Using immunoSEQ multiplex PCR, the repertoire was profiled, and TCRdb retains in-frame clones only, with some absent. In the table there are about 120,000 clones, 80% to 90% of which are singletons. The V gene is TRBV4-1, the J gene TRBJ2-7; D remains ambiguous. This TCR was recovered from a man in his fifties in good health. The sequencing sample was made of blood. The DNA of the CDR3 is TGCGCCAGCAGCCAAGCGCCAACCTACGAGCAGTACTTC. Protein: CASSQAPTYEQYF.